This T cell receptor (beta chain) was retrieved from a study of T-cell memory formation after mild COVID-19. Study conclusions and caveats: That cross-reactive memory joined was suggested by some responding clones appearing in pre-infection memory.

Per germline, CDR1 SGHDT and CDR2 YYEEEE. There are 15 residues in the CDR3. Trimming cost V 5 bases and J 0 bases; bases outside gene matches: 3. TCRdb independently ran MiXCR on the 5' RACE reads; one entry per CDR3 protein. The sample has around 200,000 distinct CDR3 sequences, roughly a tenth seen once. This clonotype was detected many times. Its antigen is undetermined. The sequenced sample was PBMCs or a T cell subset sorted from them (not recorded which). The chain combines TRBV5-6 with TRBJ2-3; 10 bases match TRBD2. This receptor was obtained from a man aged 18 to 29 who had mild COVID-19 (a few samples of this study predate the infection). Cell type and time point are not known. The CDR3 DNA reads TGTGCCAGCAGAATAGCGGGGGGCAGCACAGATACGCAGTATTTT. It encodes CASRIAGGSTDTQYF.